A selection of T cell receptor beta chains follows, all from one sample in a study of brain T cells in children with intractable seizures. TCRdb's copy holds only in-frame clones and misses some; the assay was immunoSEQ multiplex PCR. In the table there are 300,000 to 400,000 clones, about 93% of which are singletons. Sequenced here: peripheral blood, sampled roughly 5 months after surgery. The receptors derive from a boy in the first two years of life with tuberous sclerosis and intractable seizures. The CDR3 runs from the conserved cysteine through the conserved F or W. D genes are given only for firm matches. Clone size, where shown, is once, few, many, or a class for clones that have expanded.

-	-	TRBV30	TRBJ2-3	CAWRRGLARLGDTQYF	TGTGCCTGGAGGAGGGGGCTAGCGAGGTTAGGAGATACGCAGTATTTT
-	-	TRBV7-8	TRBJ2-3	CASRSEWGESTDTQYF	TGTGCCAGCAGAAGCGAGTGGGGGGAAAGCACAGATACGCAGTATTTT
-	TRBD2	TRBV11-2	TRBJ2-1	CASSLGTSGYNEQFF	TGTGCCAGCAGCTTGGGGACTAGCGGTTACAATGAGCAGTTCTTC
-	-	TRBV5-8	TRBJ2-3	CASKWKVTDTQYF	TGTGCCAGTAAGTGGAAGGTTACAGATACGCAGTATTTT
-	-	TRBV19	TRBJ1-1	CASSIYFASNSEAFF	TGTGCCAGTAGTATATACTTCGCTTCTAATAGTGAAGCTTTCTTT
-	TRBD2	TRBV4-1	TRBJ2-6	CASSAGGRWANVLTF	TGCGCCAGCAGCGCGGGGGGGAGGTGGGCCAACGTCCTGACTTTC
many	-	TRBV25-1	TRBJ2-2	CASSELLKGQANTGELFF	TGTGCCAGCAGTGAACTCCTGAAAGGGCAGGCGAACACCGGGGAGCTGTTTTTT
-	-	TRBV2	TRBJ2-7	CATAWGPEQYF	TGTGCCACCGCATGGGGACCGGAGCAGTACTTC
-	TRBD1	TRBV13	TRBJ1-6	CASSTRQGALSPLHF	TGTGCCAGCAGCACCAGACAGGGGGCTTTGTCACCCCTCCACTTT
many	TRBD1	TRBV5-4	TRBJ1-2	CASSRGQEGYGYTF	TGTGCCAGCAGCCGTGGACAGGAAGGCTATGGCTACACCTTC
-	TRBD1	TRBV3-1/TRBV3-2	TRBJ1-2	CASSQTQGGGYTF	TGTGCCAGCAGCCAAACCCAGGGGGGCGGCTACACCTTC
-	TRBD1	TRBV6-5	TRBJ1-2	CASSSPTTGGLFGYTF	TGTGCCAGCAGTTCACCTACGACAGGGGGCTTATTTGGCTACACCTTC
-	-	TRBV6-5	TRBJ2-3	CASSWDLSTDTQYF	TGTGCCAGCAGCTGGGACTTAAGCACAGATACGCAGTATTTT
-	-	TRBV9	TRBJ1-4	CASSGGARPNEKLFF	TGTGCCAGCAGCGGTGGGGCCCGGCCAAATGAAAAACTGTTTTTT
-	-	TRBV19	TRBJ2-4	CAISTVFLAKNIQYF	TGTGCCATTTCGACAGTGTTCTTAGCCAAAAACATTCAGTACTTC
-	-	TRBV5-8	TRBJ1-5	CASTRGAGHQPQHF	TGTGCCAGCACCCGAGGGGCAGGTCATCAGCCCCAGCATTTT
-	TRBD2	TRBV2	TRBJ2-5	CASSGLAVEETQYF	TGTGCCAGCAGCGGACTAGCCGTCGAGGAGACCCAGTACTTC
-	-	TRBV5-4	TRBJ2-7	CASSSPGQLYEQYF	TGTGCCAGCAGCTCCCCAGGACAGCTCTACGAGCAGTACTTC
-	-	TRBV24-1	TRBJ2-2	CATSDLIGQFPGELFF	TGTGCCACCAGTGATTTAATAGGGCAGTTCCCCGGGGAGCTGTTTTTT
-	-	TRBV19	TRBJ2-7	CASSNFWGLNSYEQYF	TGTGCCAGTAGTAATTTTTGGGGCCTAAACTCCTACGAGCAGTACTTC
-	-	TRBV14	TRBJ2-7	CASSQDWDSYEQYF	TGTGCCAGCAGCCAAGACTGGGACTCCTACGAGCAGTACTTC
-	-	TRBV3-1/TRBV3-2	TRBJ1-1	CASSQERVHLNTEAFF	TGTGCCAGCAGCCAAGAGAGGGTTCATTTAAACACTGAAGCTTTCTTT
-	TRBD2	TRBV13	TRBJ2-1	CASSLLAGRSSYNEQFF	TGTGCCAGCAGCCTACTAGCGGGGCGGAGCTCCTACAATGAGCAGTTCTTC
-	TRBD2	TRBV3-1/TRBV3-2	TRBJ2-7	CASSQKGGLARSYEQYF	TGTGCCAGCAGCCAAAAAGGGGGACTAGCGCGATCCTACGAGCAGTACTTC
once	TRBD1	TRBV24-1	TRBJ2-5	CATSDLKGADETQYF	TGTGCCACCAGTGATTTGAAGGGGGCGGATGAGACCCAGTACTTC
few	TRBD1	TRBV4-2	TRBJ2-7	CASSQGQGASYEQYF	TGTGCCAGCAGCCAGGGACAGGGAGCTTCCTACGAGCAGTACTTC
-	-	TRBV6-1	TRBJ1-2	CASSEARTGKARGYTF	TGTGCCAGCAGTGAAGCGCGCACAGGGAAAGCTCGGGGCTACACCTTC
-	TRBD2	TRBV28	TRBJ2-7	CASSPGGSSYEQYF	TGTGCCAGCAGCCCGGGGGGGTCGTCCTACGAGCAGTACTTC
once	-	TRBV5-5	TRBJ2-6	CASSWGSGANVLTF	TGTGCCAGCAGCTGGGGCTCTGGGGCCAACGTCCTGACTTTC
-	-	TRBV2	TRBJ1-1	CASSSPEAFF	TGTGCCAGCAGCTCCCCCGAAGCTTTCTTT
few	TRBD2	TRBV5-1	TRBJ2-5	CASSVTRGGPNQETQYF	TGCGCCAGCAGCGTGACGCGGGGAGGGCCTAACCAAGAGACCCAGTACTTC
-	TRBD1	TRBV5-4	TRBJ1-1	CASSVNRGLTEAFF	TGTGCCAGCAGCGTAAACAGGGGGCTCACTGAAGCTTTCTTT
-	TRBD2	TRBV2	TRBJ2-2	CASRNSGANTGELFF	TGTGCCAGCAGAAACAGCGGGGCGAACACCGGGGAGCTGTTTTTT